A single T cell receptor beta chain is shown here with its context. These data originate in a study of T cell clones after liver transplantation. Sequencing was performed with immunoSEQ multiplex PCR; in TCRdb, only in-frame clones are kept and a portion is missing. The table records 85,000 to 130,000 clones, around 86% of them present only once. The source is a human donor who received a liver transplant. The sequencing used CD4+ T cells from blood, collected before liver transplant.

CDR3 nucleotides: TGCGCCAGCAGCTCAGGGACGGTGGGCGTGGATACGCAGTATTTT. The encoded protein is CASSSGTVGVDTQYF. The gene calls are TRBV5-1 and TRBJ2-3, with D tentatively TRBD1 or TRBD2 (5 bases each). V lost 3 bases and J lost 6, with 17 bases in between. Germline assignment: CDR1 SGHRS and CDR2 YFSETQ. The CDR3 consists of 15 residues.